These 3 T cell receptor beta chains originate from one sample sequenced in a study of blood T cell repertoires in COVID-19. Clones were sequenced by immunoSEQ multiplex PCR, and TCRdb holds only the in-frame ones, with some missing. There are approximately 230,000 clones in the sample; around four fifths occur only once, and around 16% lies in the top ten. Sequencing input: PBMCs or T cells enriched from blood (not recorded which). The receptors originated from a man aged 40-49 years who had recovered from COVID-19.

The V call is TRBV3-1 (or the pseudogene TRBV3-2), the J call TRBJ2-2; TRBD1 might be the D (6 bases). Trimming cost V 3 bases and J 6 bases, with 11 bases left between them. This CDR3 is built from 14 residues. Per the germline V gene, CDR1 is LGHDT and CDR2 is YNNKEL (reference sequence). In DNA form, the CDR3 reads TGTGCCAGCAGCCATCTGGGGGCGCCCGGGGAGCTGTTTTTT. It yields the protein CASSHLGAPGELFF.

The DNA of the CDR3 is TGCGCCAGCAGCTTGACTAGCGGGACCCTCTACAATGAGCAGTTCTTC. It encodes CASSLTSGTLYNEQFF. This chain links TRBV5-1 with TRBJ2-1; 10 bases fit TRBD2. With V trimmed by 1 base and J by 3 bases, 4 bases remained unmatched. The CDR3 is made up of 16 amino acids. Looked up from germline, CDR1 is SGHRS and CDR2 is YFSETQ.

This clone appeared a single time. The CDR3 region is CSVGTGRLNTEAFF. CDR3 in DNA: TGCAGCGTGGGGACAGGAAGATTAAACACTGAAGCTTTCTTT. This chain uses TRBV29-1 with TRBJ1-1; 8 positions agree with TRBD1. The CDR3 covers 14 residues. CDR1 is SQVTM and CDR2 is ANQGSEA in the germline V gene. V shed 6 bases, J shed 2 bases, and the junction held 8 bases outside the gene matches.